The clone carrying this T cell receptor beta chain was detected a few times. The antigen is unknown. This specimen comes from a study of blood T cells in healthy people across ages. Then a second PCR, running roughly 7 to 11 cycles, was carried out with a sample-barcoded 5' primer and a J-beta primer mix. CDR3-containing paired-end reads numbered at least 2.5 million in each sample. Via MiXCR, TCRdb re-called the 5' RACE reads, giving one row per CDR3 protein. The table has some 900,000 distinct CDR3 sequences, 25% to 30% seen once; the top ten hold roughly 17%. No fewer than 7 million PBMCs went into each sample. Whole-study findings and limits: Changes seen in expanded clonotypes were possibly confounded by donor CMV status left unknown.

The CDR3 runs 14 residues. Germline CDR1 and CDR2: SEHNR and FQNEAQ (reference sequence). Losses at the gene ends were 5 bases for V and 2 bases for J; bases not matched to a gene: 3. Sequenced material: blood. This chain joins TRBV7-9 and TRBJ2-1, with 7 bases that match TRBD2. The sequence derives from a woman of 80 years or more in good health. The CDR3 loop reads CASSQRGTYNEQFF. DNA of the CDR3: TGTGCCAGCAGCCAGCGGGGTACCTACAATGAGCAGTTCTTC.